This T cell receptor beta chain was recorded in a study of T cells in Graves' hyperthyroidism and ophthalmopathy (dated by TCRdb to the late 2010s). For the wider study: Peripheral blood samples were taken at initial diagnosis, before any treatment was given. To identify distinguishing TCR V-J signatures, a discovery cohort of roughly 100 patients was used, comprising some 45 with Graves' ophthalmopathy and some 60 with stable Graves' hyperthyroidism. An independent validation cohort of under 20 hyperthyroidism patients and about 16 patients who later progressed to ophthalmopathy tested prospective prediction of ophthalmopathy. For training and testing, the 100 or so patients in the discovery cohort were randomly divided in a 7:3 ratio. The study also compared thyroid tissue and blood T-cell repertoires from 5 to 7 Graves' hyperthyroidism patients. Once sampling was done, hyperthyroidism patients were given methimazole at a starting dose of 30 mg daily, whereas ophthalmopathy patients were given high-dose intravenous methylprednisolone. According to the paper, TCR Vbeta CDR3 sequencing was carried out on 135 peripheral blood samples, which came from over 40 ophthalmopathy, roughly 75 hyperthyroidism and around 17 progressor patients. What the study reported, not specific to this receptor: Most expanded thyroid clonotypes (frequency above 0.001) were also detected in blood, a finding suggesting that blood repertoires may reflect thyroid immune responses. Ophthalmopathy was separated from stable hyperthyroidism by a 13 V-J signature model, with about 86% sensitivity and about 81% specificity obtained in cross-validation and 80%/75% obtained in testing. No statistical method was used to fix the sample size in advance, and group allocation was not hidden from the investigators. During validation, the model predicted progression to ophthalmopathy a median of approximately 7 months ahead of onset, with around 71% sensitivity and around 73% specificity.

Moderately to severely active disease, a Clinical Activity Score of at least 3, a NOSPECS grade of at least 4, and a duration under 3 months were present in ophthalmopathy patients. Exclusion was applied to patients with uncontrolled infections, other autoimmune diseases, pregnancy or lactation. Diagnoses were based on clinical symptoms, serum thyroxine and TRAb, thyroid ultrasound and orbital computed tomography. PBMCs were isolated from more than 8 ml of fresh peripheral blood by Ficoll-Paque density gradient centrifugation. Total RNA was extracted using Trizol reagent, and RNA quality was assessed on an Agilent 2100 Bioanalyzer. Amplification of TCR beta CDR3 regions was carried out from RNA transcripts. A first-round RT-PCR of the TCR CDR3 used the HTBI primer set with the Qiagen OneStep RT-PCR kit. Libraries were constructed in a second round of multiplex PCR, after which size selection and purification were carried out. Paired-end sequencing of the libraries was performed with 100 bp reads on an Illumina HiSeq2000. As for how the authors treated the data: SOAPnuke was used to process the raw data, throwing out any read that contained adapters or uncalled bases, had a mean Phred below 15, or lacked an exact constant-primer or identifier match. High-quality paired reads were merged using COPE v1.2.5, and each unique nucleotide sequence was defined as a clonotype. MiTCR v1.1 was used to align clonotypes to the IMGT TRBV, TRBD and TRBJ reference segments. Only V-J combinations with frequency above 0.0001, covering about 99% of repertoires, were analysed. The TCS score was defined as F50 (clonal expansion) divided by E x V (chaos), with BLOSUM62-based TCRdist calculated between CDR3 peptides within each V-J. Welch's t-statistics and random forest reduced around 520 V-J features to 10 to 15, which were used in a naive Bayes classifier (R e1071). TCRdb redid the processing of the public reads, applying fastp at Q25 and MiXCR, and retained in-frame beta chains. Rows with one shared CDR3 protein collapse into an entry with the most common genes and DNA. TCRdb's processing, not the authors', yielded these V and J calls. The table for this sample lists about 480,000 distinct CDR3 sequences; approximately 24% of them were counted only once. The top ten hold about 10% of the sample.

V gives up 7 bases and J gives up 4 bases, and the segment between their germline ends measures 11 bases. The CDR3 has 12 amino acids, counting the end cysteine and phenylalanine. CDR3 DNA is the only sequence kept; it has 36 bases, read in frame from the first base. CDR1 DFQATT and CDR2 SNEGSKA are derived from the germline V gene (reference sequence). As for this clonotype: Its cognate antigen has yet to be identified. Base qualities are not recorded, but no much larger clone differs from it by a single base.

This sequence uses TRBV20-1 and TRBJ1-5; TRBD1 is a weak D gene call, 6 bases matching. The sequence was collected from a woman in her thirties with Graves' ophthalmopathy. Source material: blood. Read as DNA, the sequence is TGCAGTGGGGGGCGAGGGAATCAGCCCCAGCATTTT. Its protein product is CSGGRGNQPQHF.